This T cell receptor (beta chain) was profiled in a study of blood T cell repertoires in COVID-19. At the level of the study: COVID-19 samples from acute and convalescent phases originated in the United States, Italy and Spain. T cells, B-cell-depleted T cells, or PBMCs provided the cDNA or gDNA that served as material.

Original processing notes: Reference gene primer amplification yielded estimated nucleated cell counts. Assay: immunoSEQ multiplex PCR; the TCRdb copy retains only in-frame clones and omits some. Clone size and V and J calls were adopted from that table, with D and trimming inferred from the DNA. The profile shows about 260,000 clones, around four fifths of them singletons. The germline gives CDR1 SGHTA, CDR2 FQGNSA. The CDR3 has 15 residues. The J segment lost 4 bases and the V segment lost 2 bases, leaving 2 bases of the junction unmatched. This rearrangement joins TRBV7-2 to TRBJ2-5; TRBD2 matches at 12 bases. The sample comprised peripheral blood. The source of this sequence is a man between 60 and 70 years old who had recovered from COVID-19. The CDR3 bases are TGTGCCAGCAGCTTACAACTAGCGGGGGGAGAGACCCAGTACTTC. It codes for CASSLQLAGGETQYF. Together with reference TRBV7-2 and TRBJ2-5, the CDR3 gives the full variable domain: GAGVSQSPSNKVTEKGKDVELRCDPISGHTALYWYRQSLGQGLEFLIYFQGNSAPDKSGLPSDRFSAERTGGSVSTLTIQRTQQEDSAVYLCASSLQLAGGETQYFGPGTRLLVL.